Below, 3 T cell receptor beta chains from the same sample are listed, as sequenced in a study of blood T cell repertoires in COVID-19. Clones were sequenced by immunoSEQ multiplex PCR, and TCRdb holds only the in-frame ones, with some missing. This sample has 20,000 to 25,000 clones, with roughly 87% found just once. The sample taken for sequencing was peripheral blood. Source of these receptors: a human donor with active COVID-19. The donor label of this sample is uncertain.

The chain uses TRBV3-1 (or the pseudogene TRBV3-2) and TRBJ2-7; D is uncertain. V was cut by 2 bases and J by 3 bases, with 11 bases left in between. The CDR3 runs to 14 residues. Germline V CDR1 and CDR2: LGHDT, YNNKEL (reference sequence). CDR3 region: CASSQQQSNYEQYF. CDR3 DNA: TGTGCCAGCAGCCAACAACAGTCCAACTACGAGCAGTACTTC.

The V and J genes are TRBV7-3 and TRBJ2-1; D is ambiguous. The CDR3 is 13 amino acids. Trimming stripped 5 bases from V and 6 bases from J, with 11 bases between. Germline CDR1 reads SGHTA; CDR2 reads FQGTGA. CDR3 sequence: CASSPSRGNEQFF. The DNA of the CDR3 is TGTGCCAGCAGCCCCAGCCGCGGCAATGAGCAGTTCTTC.

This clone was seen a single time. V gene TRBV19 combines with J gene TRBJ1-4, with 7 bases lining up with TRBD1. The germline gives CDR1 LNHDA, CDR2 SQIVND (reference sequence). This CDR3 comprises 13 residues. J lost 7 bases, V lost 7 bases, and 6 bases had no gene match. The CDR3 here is CASMTGTSEKLFF. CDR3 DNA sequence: TGTGCCAGTATGACAGGGACGAGTGAAAAACTGTTTTTT.